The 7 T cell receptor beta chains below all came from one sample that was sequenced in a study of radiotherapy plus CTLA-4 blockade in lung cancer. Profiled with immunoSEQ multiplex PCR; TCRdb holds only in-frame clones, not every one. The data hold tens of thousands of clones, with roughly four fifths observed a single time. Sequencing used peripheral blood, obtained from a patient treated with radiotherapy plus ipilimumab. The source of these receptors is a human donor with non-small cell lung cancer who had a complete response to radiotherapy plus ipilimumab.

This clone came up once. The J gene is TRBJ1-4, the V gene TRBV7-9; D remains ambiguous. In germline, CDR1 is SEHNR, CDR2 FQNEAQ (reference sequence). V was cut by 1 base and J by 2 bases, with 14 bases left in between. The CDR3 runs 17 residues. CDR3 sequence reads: CASSLVVPELTNEKLFF. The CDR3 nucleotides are TGTGCCAGCAGCTTAGTGGTACCCGAGTTGACTAATGAAAAACTGTTTTTT.

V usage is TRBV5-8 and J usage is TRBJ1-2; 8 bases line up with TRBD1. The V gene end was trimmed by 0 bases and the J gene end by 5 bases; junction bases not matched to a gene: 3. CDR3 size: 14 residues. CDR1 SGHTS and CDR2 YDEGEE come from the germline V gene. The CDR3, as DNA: TGTGCCAGCAGCTTGGTGGGACAGGAGTATGGCTACACCTTC. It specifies CASSLVGQEYGYTF.

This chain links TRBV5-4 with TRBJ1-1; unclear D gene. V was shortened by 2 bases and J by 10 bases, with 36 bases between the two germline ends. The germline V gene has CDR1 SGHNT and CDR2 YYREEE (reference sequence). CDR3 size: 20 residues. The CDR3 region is CASSFKELVRYELTGIRAFF. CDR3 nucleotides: TGTGCCAGCAGCTTTAAGGAGCTGGTTAGGTACGAACTCACGGGGATTCGAGCTTTCTTT.

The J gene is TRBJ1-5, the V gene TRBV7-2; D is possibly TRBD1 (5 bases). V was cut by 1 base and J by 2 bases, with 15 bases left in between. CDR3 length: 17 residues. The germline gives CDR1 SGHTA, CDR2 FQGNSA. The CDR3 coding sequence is TGTGCCAGCAGCTTAGTCGGCGGGGCCGCTGGCAATCAGCCCCAGCATTTT. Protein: CASSLVGGAAGNQPQHF. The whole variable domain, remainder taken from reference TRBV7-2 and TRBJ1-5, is GAGVSQSPSNKVTEKGKDVELRCDPISGHTALYWYRQSLGQGLEFLIYFQGNSAPDKSGLPSDRFSAERTGGSVSTLTIQRTQQEDSAVYLCASSLVGGAAGNQPQHFGDGTRLSIL.

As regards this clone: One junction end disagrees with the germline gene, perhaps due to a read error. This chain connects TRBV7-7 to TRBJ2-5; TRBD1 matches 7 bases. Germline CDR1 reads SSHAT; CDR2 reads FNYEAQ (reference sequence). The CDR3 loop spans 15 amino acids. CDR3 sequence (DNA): TGTGCTAGCAGCTTAATGGGACAGCCGGAAGAGACCCAGTACTTC. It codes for CASSLMGQPEETQYF. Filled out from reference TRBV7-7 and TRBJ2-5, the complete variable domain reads GAGVSQSPRYKVTKRGQDVTLRCDPISSHATLYWYQQALGQGPEFLTYFNYEAQPDKSGLPSDRFSAERPEGSISTLTIQRTEQRDSAMYRCASSLMGQPEETQYFGPGTRLLVL.

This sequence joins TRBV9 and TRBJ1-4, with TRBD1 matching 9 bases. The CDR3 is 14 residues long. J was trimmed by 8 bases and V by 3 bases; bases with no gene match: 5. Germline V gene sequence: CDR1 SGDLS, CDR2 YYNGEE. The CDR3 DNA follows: TGTGCCAGCAGCGGCGGGACAGGGCTCGAAAAACTGTTTTTT. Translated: CASSGGTGLEKLFF.

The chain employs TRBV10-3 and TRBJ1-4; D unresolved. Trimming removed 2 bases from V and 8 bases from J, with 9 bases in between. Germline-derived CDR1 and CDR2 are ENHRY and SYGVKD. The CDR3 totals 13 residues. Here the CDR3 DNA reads TGTGCCATCAGTGAGGCCCGACTAGAAAAACTGTTTTTT. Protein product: CAISEARLEKLFF.